This entry features one TCR beta chain sequence. Its antigen is not known. This record comes from a study of blood T cells in healthy people across ages. The study's findings and limits: When set beside aged donors, long-lived donors presented more naive CD4+ cells and higher diversity.

For the second PCR, which ran for about 7 to 11 cycles, a sample-barcoded 5' primer and a J-beta primer mix were used. Every single cDNA molecule received a tag from a template-switch adaptor with 12 random nucleotides. TCRdb analysed the 5' RACE reads with MiXCR anew, one entry per CDR3 protein. The table shows fewer than 2 million distinct CDR3 sequences, with around 40% occurring only once. In terms of origin and age, donors were healthy Caucasian individuals from Russia aged 6 to 90. Each donor had around 10 milliliters of peripheral blood drawn. This TCR came from a human donor in good health. Specimen: blood.

CDR3: CASSEGPSGNNQPQHF. In DNA form, the CDR3 reads TGCGCCAGCAGCGAAGGCCCATCCGGGAACAATCAGCCCCAGCATTTT. V gene TRBV5-1 combines with J gene TRBJ1-5; D gene uncertain. Per the germline V gene, CDR1 is SGHRS and CDR2 is YFSETQ. This CDR3 spans 16 amino acids. V was trimmed by 4 bases and J by 3 bases, leaving 17 bases between them.